This TCR beta chain was sequenced during a study of T-cell reconstitution after alpha-beta-depleted transplantation in children. Preparing the TCRbeta library involved the use of unique molecular identifiers. TCRdb analysed the PCR reads with MiXCR anew, one entry per CDR3 protein. The sample includes 100,000 to 120,000 distinct CDR3 sequences, almost 6.5% of them seen just once. Details on this clonotype: Its matching antigen is unknown.

Study observations and caveats: Several hundred expanded graft clones reportedly supplied alpha-beta T cells about two months after transplant. Some patients owed their high day-60 TCRbeta diversity to surviving recipient T cells and thymic progenitors. One year after transplant, T-cell counts and diversity came mostly from newly produced T cells.

V lost 4 bases to trimming and J lost 5 bases; unmatched junction nucleotides: 8. The CDR3 sequence is 15 residues long. Looked up from germline, CDR1 is SGHDN and CDR2 is FVKESK. This TCR was recovered from a male patient between 2 and 15 years old who had a stem cell transplant for acute lymphoblastic leukemia, so the T cells may come from the graft donor. The sequencing used PBMCs, mostly from graft donor cells, collected 360 days after TCRalphabeta/CD19-depleted stem cell transplant. This chain links TRBV14 with TRBJ2-7; 10 positions agree with TRBD1. The CDR3 loop reads CASSPHRDRGNEQYF. DNA of the CDR3: TGTGCCAGCAGCCCCCACCGGGACAGGGGAAACGAGCAGTACTTC.